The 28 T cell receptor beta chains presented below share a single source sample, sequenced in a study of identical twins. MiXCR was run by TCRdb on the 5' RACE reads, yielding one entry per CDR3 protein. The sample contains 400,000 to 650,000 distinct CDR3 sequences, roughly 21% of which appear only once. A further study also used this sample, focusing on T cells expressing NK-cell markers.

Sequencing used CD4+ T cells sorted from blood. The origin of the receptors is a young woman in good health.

CDR3 nucleotide sequence: TGTGCCACCAGCGGCGCGGGTGGATTCTACGAGCAGTACTTC. Protein: CATSGAGGFYEQYF. The chain recombines TRBV15 with TRBJ2-7; TRBD2 is a possible D gene (5 bases). CDR3 size: 14 residues. Germline V gene lookup returns CDR1 LNHNV and CDR2 YYDKDF (reference sequence). V was shortened by 5 bases and J by 3 bases, with 14 bases between the two germline ends.

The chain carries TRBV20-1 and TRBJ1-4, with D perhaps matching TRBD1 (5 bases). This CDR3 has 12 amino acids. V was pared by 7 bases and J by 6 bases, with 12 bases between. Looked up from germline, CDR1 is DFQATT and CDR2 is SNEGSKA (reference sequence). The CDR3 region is CSGLRGDEKLFF. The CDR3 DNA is TGCAGTGGTCTGAGGGGAGATGAAAAACTGTTTTTT.

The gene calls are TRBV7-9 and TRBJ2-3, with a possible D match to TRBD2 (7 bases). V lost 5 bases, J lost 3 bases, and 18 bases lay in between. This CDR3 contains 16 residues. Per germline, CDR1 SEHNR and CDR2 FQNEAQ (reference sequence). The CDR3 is CASSTKRGGRTDTQYF. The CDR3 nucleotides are TGTGCCAGCAGCACCAAAAGGGGGGGCAGGACAGATACGCAGTATTTT.

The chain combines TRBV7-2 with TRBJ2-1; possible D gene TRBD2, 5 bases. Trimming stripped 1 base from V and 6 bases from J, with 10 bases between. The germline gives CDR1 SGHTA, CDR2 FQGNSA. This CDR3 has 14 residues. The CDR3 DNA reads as TGTGCCAGCAGCTTAGTAACTAGTGGCAATGAGCAGTTCTTC. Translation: CASSLVTSGNEQFF.

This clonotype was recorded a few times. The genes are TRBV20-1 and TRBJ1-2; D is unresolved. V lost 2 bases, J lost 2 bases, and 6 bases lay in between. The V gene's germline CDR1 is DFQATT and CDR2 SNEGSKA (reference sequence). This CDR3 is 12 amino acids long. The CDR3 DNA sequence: TGCAGTGCTAGACAGTTAAACTATGGCTACACCTTC. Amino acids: CSARQLNYGYTF.

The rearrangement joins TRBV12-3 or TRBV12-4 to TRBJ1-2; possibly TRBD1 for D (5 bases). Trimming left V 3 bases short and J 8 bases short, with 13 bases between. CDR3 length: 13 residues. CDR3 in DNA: TGTGCCAGCAGTTTGGGGGAGCTTGTGGGCTACACCTTC. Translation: CASSLGELVGYTF.

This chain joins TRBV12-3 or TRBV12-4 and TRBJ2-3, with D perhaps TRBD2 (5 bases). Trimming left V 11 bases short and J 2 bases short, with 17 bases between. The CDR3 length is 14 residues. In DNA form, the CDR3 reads TGTGCCTCCATAGCTAGCCGATTCACAGATACGCAGTATTTT. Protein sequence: CASIASRFTDTQYF.

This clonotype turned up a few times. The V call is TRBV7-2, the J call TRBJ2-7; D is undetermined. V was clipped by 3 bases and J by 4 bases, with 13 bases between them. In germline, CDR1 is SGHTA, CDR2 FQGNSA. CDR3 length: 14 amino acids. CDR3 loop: CASSLLEKQYEQYF. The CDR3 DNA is TGTGCCAGCAGCTTGCTAGAAAAGCAGTACGAGCAGTACTTC.

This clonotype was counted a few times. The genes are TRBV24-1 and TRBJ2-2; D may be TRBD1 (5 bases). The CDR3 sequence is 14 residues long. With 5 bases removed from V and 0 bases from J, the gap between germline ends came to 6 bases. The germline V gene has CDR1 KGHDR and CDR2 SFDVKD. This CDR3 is CATSGQPNTGELFF. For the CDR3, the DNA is TGTGCCACCAGTGGACAGCCGAACACCGGGGAGCTGTTTTTT.

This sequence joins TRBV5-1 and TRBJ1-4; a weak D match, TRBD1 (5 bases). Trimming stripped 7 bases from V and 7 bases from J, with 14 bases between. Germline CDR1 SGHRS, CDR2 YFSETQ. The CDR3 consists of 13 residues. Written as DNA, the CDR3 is TGCGCCAGCCGGGACCGCCTTGTTGAAAAACTGTTTTTT. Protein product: CASRDRLVEKLFF.

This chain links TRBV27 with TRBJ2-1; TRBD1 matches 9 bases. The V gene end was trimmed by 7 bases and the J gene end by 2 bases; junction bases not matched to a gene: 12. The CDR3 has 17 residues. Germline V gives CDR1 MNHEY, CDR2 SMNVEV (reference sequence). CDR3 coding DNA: TGTGCCAGCAACAGGGGGCTAAACAGGAGAACCTACAATGAGCAGTTCTTC. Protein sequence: CASNRGLNRRTYNEQFF.

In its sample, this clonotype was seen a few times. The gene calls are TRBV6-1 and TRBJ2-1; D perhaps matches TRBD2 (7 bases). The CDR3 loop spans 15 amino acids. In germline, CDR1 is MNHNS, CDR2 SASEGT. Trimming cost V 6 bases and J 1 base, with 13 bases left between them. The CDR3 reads CASSLRGPSYNEQFF. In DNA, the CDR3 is TGTGCCAGCAGCCTGCGGGGGCCTTCCTACAATGAGCAGTTCTTC.

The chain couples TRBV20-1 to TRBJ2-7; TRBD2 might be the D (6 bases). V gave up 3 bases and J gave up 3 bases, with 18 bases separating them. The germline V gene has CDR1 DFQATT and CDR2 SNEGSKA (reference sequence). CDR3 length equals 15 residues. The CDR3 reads CSASIGRRGSYEQYF. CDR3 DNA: TGCAGTGCTAGTATAGGGCGTCGGGGGAGCTACGAGCAGTACTTC.

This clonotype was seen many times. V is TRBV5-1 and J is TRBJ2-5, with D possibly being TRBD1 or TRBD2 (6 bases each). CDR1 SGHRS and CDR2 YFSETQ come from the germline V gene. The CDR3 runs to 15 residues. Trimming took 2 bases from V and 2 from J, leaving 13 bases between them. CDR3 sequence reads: CASSLGGLRQETQYF. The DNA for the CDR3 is TGCGCCAGCAGCTTAGGGGGACTCAGACAAGAGACCCAGTACTTC.

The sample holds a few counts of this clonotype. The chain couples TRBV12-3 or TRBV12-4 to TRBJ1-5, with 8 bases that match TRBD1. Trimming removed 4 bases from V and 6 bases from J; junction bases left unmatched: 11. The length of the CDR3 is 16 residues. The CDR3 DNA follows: TGTGCCAGCAGTTCGAGGACAGGGACGAACGGTCAGCCCCAGCATTTT. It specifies CASSSRTGTNGQPQHF.

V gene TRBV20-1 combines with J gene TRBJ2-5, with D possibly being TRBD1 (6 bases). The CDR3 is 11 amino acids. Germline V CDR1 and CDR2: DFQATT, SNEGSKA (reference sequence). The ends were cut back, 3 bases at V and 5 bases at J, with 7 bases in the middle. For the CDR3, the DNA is TGCAGTGCTAGTCAGGGGGAGACCCAGTACTTC. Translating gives CSASQGETQYF.

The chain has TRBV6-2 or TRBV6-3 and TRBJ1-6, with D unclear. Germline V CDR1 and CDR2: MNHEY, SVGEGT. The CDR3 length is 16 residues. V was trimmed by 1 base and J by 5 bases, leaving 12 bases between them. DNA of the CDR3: TGTGCCAGCAGTTACTACGGCAGATCCAATAATTCACCCCTCCACTTT. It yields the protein CASSYYGRSNNSPLHF.

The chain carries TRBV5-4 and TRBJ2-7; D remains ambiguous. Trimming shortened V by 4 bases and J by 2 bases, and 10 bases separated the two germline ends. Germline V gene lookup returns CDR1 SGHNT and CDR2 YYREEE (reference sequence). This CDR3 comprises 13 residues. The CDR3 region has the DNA TGTGCCAGCAGCGTCGACCAGACCTACGAGCAGTACTTC. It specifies CASSVDQTYEQYF.

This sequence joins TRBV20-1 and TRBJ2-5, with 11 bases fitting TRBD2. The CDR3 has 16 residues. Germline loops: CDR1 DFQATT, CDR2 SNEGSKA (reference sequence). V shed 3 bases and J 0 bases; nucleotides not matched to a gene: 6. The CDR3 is CSARGTSGLYQETQYF. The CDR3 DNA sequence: TGCAGTGCTAGGGGGACTAGCGGCTTGTACCAAGAGACCCAGTACTTC.

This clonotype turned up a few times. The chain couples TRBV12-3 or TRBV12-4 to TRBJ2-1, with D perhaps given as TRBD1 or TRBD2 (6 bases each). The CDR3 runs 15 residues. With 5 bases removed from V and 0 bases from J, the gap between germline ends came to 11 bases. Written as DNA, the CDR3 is TGTGCCAGCAGTCAAGGGGGGCCCTCCTACAATGAGCAGTTCTTC. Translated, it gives CASSQGGPSYNEQFF.

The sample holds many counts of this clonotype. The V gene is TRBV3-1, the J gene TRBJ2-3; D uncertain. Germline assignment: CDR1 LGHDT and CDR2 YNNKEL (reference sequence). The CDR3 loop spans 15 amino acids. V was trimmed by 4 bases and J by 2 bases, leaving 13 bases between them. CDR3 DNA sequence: TGTGCCAGCAGCCTTGGTGGAGACCCCACAGATACGCAGTATTTT. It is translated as CASSLGGDPTDTQYF.

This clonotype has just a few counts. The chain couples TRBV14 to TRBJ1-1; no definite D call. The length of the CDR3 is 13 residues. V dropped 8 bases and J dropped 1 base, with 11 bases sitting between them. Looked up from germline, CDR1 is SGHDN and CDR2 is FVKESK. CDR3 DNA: TGTGCCAGCGGCCTACACCGGAACACTGAAGCTTTCTTT. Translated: CASGLHRNTEAFF.

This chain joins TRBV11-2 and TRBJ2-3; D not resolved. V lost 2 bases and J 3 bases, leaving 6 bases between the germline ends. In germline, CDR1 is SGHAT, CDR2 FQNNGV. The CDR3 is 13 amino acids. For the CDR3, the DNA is TGTGCCAGCAGCTTATTCGTGACAGATACGCAGTATTTT. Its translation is CASSLFVTDTQYF. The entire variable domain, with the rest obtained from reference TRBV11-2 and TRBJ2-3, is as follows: EAGVAQSPRYKIIEKRQSVAFWCNPISGHATLYWYQQILGQGPKLLIQFQNNGVVDDSQLPKDRFSAERLKGVDSTLKIQPAKLEDSAVYLCASSLFVTDTQYFGPGTRLTVL.

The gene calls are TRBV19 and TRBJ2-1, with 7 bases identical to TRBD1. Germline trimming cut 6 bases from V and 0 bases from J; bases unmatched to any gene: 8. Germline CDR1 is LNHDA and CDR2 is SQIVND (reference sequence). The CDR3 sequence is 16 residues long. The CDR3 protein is CASSFKGANSYNEQFF. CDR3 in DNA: TGTGCCAGTAGCTTCAAGGGGGCAAACTCCTACAATGAGCAGTTCTTC. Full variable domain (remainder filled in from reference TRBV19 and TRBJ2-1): DGGITQSPKYLFRKEGQNVTLSCEQNLNHDAMYWYRQDPGQGLRLIYYSQIVNDFQKGDIAEGYSVSREKKESFPLTVTSAQKNPTAFYLCASSFKGANSYNEQFFGPGTRLTVL.

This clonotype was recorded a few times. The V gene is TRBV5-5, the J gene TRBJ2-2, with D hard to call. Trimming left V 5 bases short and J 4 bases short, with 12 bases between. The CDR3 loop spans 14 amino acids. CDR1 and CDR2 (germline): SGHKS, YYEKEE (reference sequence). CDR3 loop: CASSVGPSTGELFF. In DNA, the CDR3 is TGTGCCAGCAGTGTCGGACCCAGCACCGGGGAGCTGTTTTTT.

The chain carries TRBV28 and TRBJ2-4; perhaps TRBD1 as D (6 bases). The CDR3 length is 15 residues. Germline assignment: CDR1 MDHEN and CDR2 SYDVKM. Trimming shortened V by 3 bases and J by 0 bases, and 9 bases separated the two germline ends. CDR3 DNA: TGTGCCAGCAGTTTGGCAGGGGCAGCCAAAAACATTCAGTACTTC. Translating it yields CASSLAGAAKNIQYF.

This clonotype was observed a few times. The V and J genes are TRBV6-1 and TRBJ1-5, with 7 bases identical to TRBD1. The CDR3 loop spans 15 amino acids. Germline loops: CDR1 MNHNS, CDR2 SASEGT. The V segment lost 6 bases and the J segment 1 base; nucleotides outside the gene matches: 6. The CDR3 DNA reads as TGTGCCAGCAGCCCGACAGGGTTGAGCAATCAGCCCCAGCATTTT. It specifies CASSPTGLSNQPQHF.

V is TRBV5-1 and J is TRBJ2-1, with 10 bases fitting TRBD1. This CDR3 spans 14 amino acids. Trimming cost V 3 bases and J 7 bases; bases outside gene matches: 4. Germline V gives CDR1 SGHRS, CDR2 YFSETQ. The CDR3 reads CASSSGQGRNEQFF. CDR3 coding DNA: TGCGCCAGCAGCTCGGGACAGGGGCGTAATGAGCAGTTCTTC.